A single sample gave rise to the 24 T cell receptor beta chains below, sequenced in a study of blood T cell repertoires in COVID-19. The assay was immunoSEQ multiplex PCR, and TCRdb's table has in-frame clones only and misses some. Among about 300,000 clones listed, roughly 86% were seen once. The specimen was PBMCs or T cells enriched from blood (not recorded which). Every receptor here comes from a woman between 45 and 65 years old who had been exposed to COVID-19.

J is TRBJ2-3 and V is TRBV6-1; 9 bases are shared with TRBD2. The V segment lost 1 base and the J segment 5 bases; nucleotides outside the gene matches: 7. CDR1 is MNHNS, CDR2 SASEGT, per germline. CDR3 size: 16 residues. Here the CDR3 DNA reads TGTGCCAGCAGTGAAGAGTGGCGGGGGGGCGGAGATACGCAGTATTTT. Residues: CASSEEWRGGGDTQYF.

This clone was counted a few times. The rearrangement joins TRBV10-1 to TRBJ2-5; the match to TRBD2 covers 13 bases. This CDR3 comprises 14 residues. J gave up 2 bases and V 7 bases, and 1 base lay outside the gene matches. Germline V gene sequence: CDR1 WNHNN, CDR2 SYGVQD (reference sequence). CDR3 bases: TGCGCCAGCAAACTAGCGGGGGGGCAAGAGACCCAGTACTTC. Amino acids: CASKLAGGQETQYF.

The gene calls are TRBV28 and TRBJ2-7, with D maybe TRBD2 (6 bases). Germline V gene data show CDR1 as MDHEN and CDR2 as SYDVKM. There are 14 residues in the CDR3. Trimming left V 5 bases short and J 3 bases short, with 14 bases between. CDR3 sequence (DNA): TGTGCCAGCAGTAACCGGGGGTCCCTCTACGAGCAGTACTTC. It is translated as CASSNRGSLYEQYF. The complete variable domain, with remaining parts taken from reference TRBV28 and TRBJ2-7, reads DVKVTQSSRYLVKRTGEKVFLECVQDMDHENMFWYRQDPGLGLRLIYFSYDVKMKEKGDIPEGYSVSREKKERFSLILESASTNQTSMYLCASSNRGSLYEQYFGPGTRLTVT.

The rearrangement links TRBV5-5 to TRBJ2-1; TRBD1 might be the D (6 bases). Trimming shortened V by 1 base and J by 6 bases, and 14 bases separated the two germline ends. This CDR3 spans 15 amino acids. CDR1 is SGHKS and CDR2 is YYEKEE in the germline V gene (reference sequence). CDR3 in DNA: TGTGCCAGCAGCTTGATCAGGGGATGGTTCAATGAGCAGTTCTTC. It specifies CASSLIRGWFNEQFF. The whole variable domain, remainder taken from reference TRBV5-5 and TRBJ2-1, is DAGVTQSPTHLIKTRGQQVTLRCSPISGHKSVSWYQQVLGQGPQFIFQYYEKEERGRGNFPDRFSARQFPNYSSELNVNALLLGDSALYLCASSLIRGWFNEQFFGPGTRLTVL.

CDR3 DNA sequence: TGTGCCAGCAGCTTAGATTCATGGACTAGTGCCTACAATGAGCAGTTCTTC. This sequence encodes CASSLDSWTSAYNEQFF. J is TRBJ2-1 and V is TRBV11-3; 7 bases map to TRBD2. J was trimmed by 2 bases and V by 0 bases; bases with no gene match: 7. The CDR3 has 17 amino acids. Per germline, CDR1 SGHNT and CDR2 YENEEA.

The chain is built from TRBV19 and TRBJ2-7, with D perhaps TRBD1 or TRBD2 (5 bases each). The CDR3 consists of 13 residues. V lost 5 bases and J 7 bases, leaving 15 bases between the germline ends. The V gene's germline CDR1 is LNHDA and CDR2 SQIVND (reference sequence). Here the CDR3 DNA reads TGTGCCAGTAGTGTAGGAGGACATAATGAGCAGTACTTC. The encoded protein is CASSVGGHNEQYF. Variable domain in full (rest from reference TRBV19 and TRBJ2-7): DGGITQSPKYLFRKEGQNVTLSCEQNLNHDAMYWYRQDPGQGLRLIYYSQIVNDFQKGDIAEGYSVSREKKESFPLTVTSAQKNPTAFYLCASSVGGHNEQYFGPGTRLTVT.

This chain uses TRBV7-2 with TRBJ2-2; 8 bases match TRBD1. Trimming removed 6 bases from V and 6 bases from J; junction bases left unmatched: 9. Germline V gene sequence: CDR1 SGHTA, CDR2 FQGNSA. The CDR3 is made up of 15 amino acids. The CDR3 is CASSRQGIAAGELFF. CDR3 sequence (DNA): TGTGCCAGCAGTCGACAGGGGATTGCAGCCGGGGAGCTGTTTTTT.

The chain is built from TRBV18 and TRBJ2-7, with unresolved D. The CDR3 is 13 residues long. Germline V gene data show CDR1 as KGHSH and CDR2 as LQKENI. V shed 0 bases and J shed 1 base, with 4 bases lying between them. The CDR3 loop reads CASSPPQSYEQYF. The CDR3 bases are TGTGCCAGCTCACCACCCCAGTCCTACGAGCAGTACTTC.

The V gene is TRBV11-2, the J gene TRBJ2-7; D remains unclear. The CDR3 length is 12 residues. V lost 4 bases and J 7 bases, leaving 11 bases between the germline ends. Per the germline V gene, CDR1 is SGHAT and CDR2 is FQNNGV. CDR3 nucleotides: TGTGCCAGCAGCTCCTACAGATTAGAGCAGTACTTC. This codes for CASSSYRLEQYF.

The V gene is TRBV7-8, the J gene TRBJ2-1; 9 bases map to TRBD1. This CDR3 comprises 15 residues. Trimming took 1 base from V and 7 from J; bases not matched to a gene: 5. The V gene's germline CDR1 is SGHVS and CDR2 FQNEAQ. The CDR3 protein is CASSLEGTGLNEQFF. The DNA of the CDR3 is TGTGCCAGCAGCTTAGAGGGGACAGGGCTGAATGAGCAGTTCTTC.

The chain's CDR3 is CASSNGGSPQHF. The CDR3 bases are TGTGCCAGCAGTAATGGGGGGAGCCCCCAGCATTTT. V is TRBV28 and J is TRBJ1-5; D may be TRBD1 (5 bases). CDR1 and CDR2 (germline): MDHEN, SYDVKM. This CDR3 is 12 amino acids long. Trimming took off 5 bases at V and 10 bases at J, with 12 bases between the two ends.

The V call is TRBV9, the J call TRBJ2-1; 13 bases fit TRBD2. Per germline, CDR1 SGDLS and CDR2 YYNGEE. With 4 bases clipped from V and 0 bases from J, the junction kept 7 bases outside the gene matches. The CDR3 has 18 residues. As DNA, the CDR3 is TGTGCCAGCAGCCGGACTAGCGGGGGCCGGAGCTCCTACAATGAGCAGTTCTTC. The encoded protein is CASSRTSGGRSSYNEQFF.

The chain carries TRBV28 and TRBJ1-2; D remains unclear. The length of the CDR3 is 12 residues. The germline V gene has CDR1 MDHEN and CDR2 SYDVKM. The CDR3 DNA sequence: TGTGCGTACGGAACAGCTAACTATGGCTACACCTTC. This codes for CAYGTANYGYTF.

This chain uses TRBV28 with TRBJ1-5, with a tentative D call TRBD1 (6 bases). Germline CDR1 reads MDHEN; CDR2 reads SYDVKM. Trimming removed 5 bases from V and 9 bases from J, with 20 bases in between. The CDR3 consists of 15 residues. The CDR3 nucleotides read TGTGCCAGCAGTGACACGACAGGTTTGTGGGGGCCCCAGCATTTT. As protein: CASSDTTGLWGPQHF.

The V and J genes are TRBV19 and TRBJ1-3; a weak D match, TRBD1 (6 bases). The ends were cut back, 6 bases at V and 4 bases at J, with 16 bases in the middle. CDR1 and CDR2 from the germline V gene are LNHDA and SQIVND (reference sequence). The CDR3 contains 15 residues. CDR3 DNA sequence: TGTGCCAGTAGCCGAAAAACGGACAGCGGAAACACCATATATTTT. Its translation: CASSRKTDSGNTIYF.

The chain recombines TRBV6-5 with TRBJ2-1; no firm D call. The CDR3 loop spans 15 amino acids. V lost 2 bases and J lost 0, with 8 bases in between. CDR1 MNHEY and CDR2 SVGAGI come from the germline V gene. The CDR3 DNA reads TGTGCCAGCAGTTACGGAGACCACTCCTACAATGAGCAGTTCTTC. Translated, it gives CASSYGDHSYNEQFF.

The genes are TRBV19 and TRBJ1-1; D gene unclear. The V and J ends lost 1 base and 5 bases respectively, with 14 bases between them. The germline V gene has CDR1 LNHDA and CDR2 SQIVND (reference sequence). The CDR3 is 15 residues long. The CDR3 DNA sequence: TGTGCCAGTAGTATAGTCGGATTTGGAGGAACTGAAGCTTTCTTT. Amino acid sequence: CASSIVGFGGTEAFF.

This clone was detected only once. This chain uses TRBV15 with TRBJ2-7, with D tentatively TRBD1 (6 bases). Looked up from germline, CDR1 is LNHNV and CDR2 is YYDKDF (reference sequence). The CDR3 loop spans 16 amino acids. Trimming left V 3 bases short and J 3 bases short, with 18 bases between. Written as DNA, the CDR3 is TGTGCCACCAGCAGCACAACAGGGATCCCCTACTACGAGCAGTACTTC. Its translation is CATSSTTGIPYYEQYF.

The rearrangement links TRBV7-2 to TRBJ1-6; 7 bases are a match to TRBD1. This CDR3 is built from 14 residues. Germline V gene lookup returns CDR1 SGHTA and CDR2 FQGNSA. Trimming cost V 1 base and J 7 bases; bases outside gene matches: 1. The chain's CDR3 is CASSLVQGNSPLHF. The CDR3 bases are TGTGCCAGCAGCTTAGTACAGGGGAATTCACCCCTCCACTTT.

The chain couples TRBV9 to TRBJ1-2; tentative D call: TRBD1 (5 bases). CDR1 and CDR2 (germline): SGDLS, YYNGEE. V lost 4 bases, J lost 0 bases, and 13 bases lay in between. This CDR3 has 15 residues. For the CDR3, the DNA is TGTGCCAGCAGCCCTGGACATCTAGCTAACTATGGCTACACCTTC. Residues: CASSPGHLANYGYTF.

The rearrangement uses TRBV5-1 and TRBJ2-7; 9 positions match TRBD1. The J segment lost 2 bases and the V segment lost 3 bases, leaving 6 bases of the junction unmatched. The V gene's germline CDR1 is SGHRS and CDR2 YFSETQ. The CDR3 has 15 amino acids. The CDR3 loop reads CASSWDGTGTYEQYF. The DNA for the CDR3 is TGCGCCAGCAGCTGGGACGGGACAGGGACCTACGAGCAGTACTTC.

The V gene is TRBV2, the J gene TRBJ2-7, with TRBD2 matching over 8 bases. Germline trimming cut 5 bases from V and 3 bases from J; bases unmatched to any gene: 3. This CDR3 region has 13 residues. Germline V gene data show CDR1 as SNHLY and CDR2 as FYNNEI. CDR3 nucleotides: TGTGCCAGCAGTATTAGCGGGGACTACGAGCAGTACTTC. Its translation: CASSISGDYEQYF. Complete variable domain (other parts from reference TRBV2 and TRBJ2-7): EPEVTQTPSHQVTQMGQEVILRCVPISNHLYFYWYRQILGQKVEFLVSFYNNEISEKSEIFDDQFSVERPDGSNFTLKIRSTKLEDSAMYFCASSISGDYEQYFGPGTRLTVT.

The rearrangement links TRBV11-3 to TRBJ2-3, with D uncertain. Between the trimmed V and J ends, which lost 0 bases and 2 bases, there was a span of 18 bases. The germline CDR1 and CDR2 sequences are SGHNT and YENEEA. CDR3 size: 18 residues. The CDR3, as DNA: TGTGCCAGCAGCTTAGATCGAACAACCCTCACCAACACAGATACGCAGTATTTT. Its protein product is CASSLDRTTLTNTDTQYF.

The chain carries TRBV7-8 and TRBJ1-5; a possible D gene is TRBD1 (6 bases). Germline V CDR1 and CDR2: SGHVS, FQNEAQ. Trimming removed 1 base from V and 1 base from J, with 11 bases in between. CDR3 length: 16 amino acids. The CDR3 spells CASSLEGVGSNQPQHF. CDR3 in DNA: TGTGCCAGCAGCTTAGAGGGGGTTGGAAGCAATCAGCCCCAGCATTTT. The full variable domain, completed using reference TRBV7-8 and TRBJ1-5, is GAGVSQSPRYKVAKRGQDVALRCDPISGHVSLFWYQQALGQGPEFLTYFQNEAQLDKSGLPSDRFFAERPEGSVSTLKIQRTQQEDSAVYLCASSLEGVGSNQPQHFGDGTRLSIL.